This T cell receptor (beta chain) appears in the sequencing data of a study of shared clonotypes between healthy human individuals. Regarding the study as a whole: Sorted-subset sequencing, rarefaction showed, was incomplete despite large depth.

CD4+ cells were split into CD45RA+ naive and CD45RA-negative memory subsets. In regard to this clone: The antigen is undetermined. This sample includes further DNA sequences coding for the same CDR3.

Clones were read by immunoSEQ multiplex PCR, and TCRdb kept only the in-frame ones, dropping some. This table has some 630,000 clones, roughly 70% appearing once. The ends were cut back, 6 bases at V and 0 bases at J, with 9 bases in the middle. The CDR3 loop spans 13 amino acids. Germline V lookup: CDR1 MDHEN, CDR2 SYDVKM. This receptor was obtained from a woman aged 30 to 39 in good health. Sequencing was performed on memory CD4+ T cells sorted from blood. The subset here: CD45RA-negative fraction. The genes are TRBV28 and TRBJ2-7; possibly TRBD2 for D (5 bases). Written as DNA, the CDR3 is TGTGCCAGCAGCCCGGGAAGCTCCTACGAGCAGTACTTC. This encodes CASSPGSSYEQYF.